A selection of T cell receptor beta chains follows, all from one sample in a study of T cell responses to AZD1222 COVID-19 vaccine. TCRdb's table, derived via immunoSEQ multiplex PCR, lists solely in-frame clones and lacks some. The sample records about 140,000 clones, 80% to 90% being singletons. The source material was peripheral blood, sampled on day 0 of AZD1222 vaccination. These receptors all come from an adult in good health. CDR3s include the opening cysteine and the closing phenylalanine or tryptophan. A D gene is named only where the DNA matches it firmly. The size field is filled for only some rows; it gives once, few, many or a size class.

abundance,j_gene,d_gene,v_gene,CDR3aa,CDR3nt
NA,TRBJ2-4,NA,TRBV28,CASRQGAGAKNIQYF,TGTGCCAGCAGACAGGGAGCGGGAGCCAAAAACATTCAGTACTTC
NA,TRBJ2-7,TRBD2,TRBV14,CASSPGLAWEQYF,TGTGCCAGCAGCCCCGGACTAGCCTGGGAGCAGTACTTC
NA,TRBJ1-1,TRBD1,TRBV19,CASNHPGQGGTEAFF,TGTGCCAGTAACCATCCGGGACAGGGTGGCACTGAAGCTTTCTTT
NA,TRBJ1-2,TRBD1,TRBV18,CASSPQGAVDYGYTF,TGTGCCAGCTCACCACAGGGGGCGGTGGACTATGGCTACACCTTC
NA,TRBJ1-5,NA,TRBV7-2,CASSLRQGPEQPQHF,TGTGCCAGCAGCTTAAGGCAAGGACCGGAGCAGCCCCAGCATTTT
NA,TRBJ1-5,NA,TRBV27,CASAIGESNQPQHF,TGTGCCAGCGCAATAGGGGAGAGCAATCAGCCCCAGCATTTT
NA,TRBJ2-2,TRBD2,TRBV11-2,CASSLGRFSGINTGELFF,TGTGCCAGCAGCTTAGGTCGTTTTAGCGGGATCAACACCGGGGAGCTGTTTTTT
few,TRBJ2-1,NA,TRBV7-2,CASSLVIQGSIYNEQFF,TGTGCCAGCAGCTTAGTGATCCAGGGGTCCATTTACAATGAGCAGTTCTTC
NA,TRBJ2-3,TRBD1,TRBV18,CASSPSRTGNTDTQYF,TGTGCCAGCTCACCCTCTAGGACAGGGAACACAGATACGCAGTATTTT
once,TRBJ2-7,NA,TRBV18,CASSPVPTQGLGEQYF,TGTGCCAGCTCACCAGTTCCTACTCAGGGCCTGGGCGAGCAGTACTTC
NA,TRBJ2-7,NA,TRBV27,CASSRQGPYEQYF,TGTGCCAGCAGCCGACAAGGCCCCTACGAGCAGTACTTC
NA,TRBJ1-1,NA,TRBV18,CASSLTAEAFF,TGTGCCAGCTCATTGACCGCAGAAGCTTTCTTT
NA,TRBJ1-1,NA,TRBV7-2,CASSVDGVLEGAFF,TGTGCCAGCAGCGTTGACGGAGTTTTAGAGGGAGCTTTCTTT
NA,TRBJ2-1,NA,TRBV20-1,CSAREYNEQFF,TGCAGTGCTAGGGAGTACAATGAGCAGTTCTTC
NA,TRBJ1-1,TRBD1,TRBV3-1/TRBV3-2,CASSQDSGQGQAFF,TGTGCCAGCAGCCAAGATTCGGGACAGGGCCAAGCTTTCTTT
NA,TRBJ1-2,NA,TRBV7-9,CASRARTNYYGYTF,TGTGCCAGCAGGGCCAGGACAAATTACTATGGCTACACCTTC
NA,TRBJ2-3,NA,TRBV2,CASSVSLATRTDTQYF,TGTGCCAGCAGTGTGAGTCTAGCCACCCGCACAGATACGCAGTATTTT
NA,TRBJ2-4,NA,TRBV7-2,CASSLVRGRGNIQYF,TGTGCCAGCAGCTTAGTTCGGGGAAGGGGGAACATTCAGTACTTC
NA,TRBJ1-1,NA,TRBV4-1,CASSQELGVNTEAFF,TGCGCCAGCAGCCAAGAGCTCGGCGTAAACACTGAAGCTTTCTTT
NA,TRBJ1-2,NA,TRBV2,CASSDVRGSYTF,TGTGCCAGCAGTGACGTTCGGGGGAGCTACACCTTC
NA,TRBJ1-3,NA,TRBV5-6,CASSSGNTIYF,TGTGCCAGCAGCTCGGGAAACACCATATATTTT
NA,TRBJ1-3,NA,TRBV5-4,CASSLGDSGNTIYF,TGTGCCAGCAGCTTAGGAGATTCTGGAAACACCATATATTTT
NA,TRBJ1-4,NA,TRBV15,CATSRPTARIRSTNEKLFF,TGTGCCACCAGCAGACCTACAGCCCGCATCCGATCAACTAATGAAAAACTGTTTTTT
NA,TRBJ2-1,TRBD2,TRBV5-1,CASSLGEIAGVLGSYNEQFF,TGCGCCAGCAGCTTGGGGGAAATAGCGGGAGTCTTAGGCTCCTACAATGAGCAGTTCTTC
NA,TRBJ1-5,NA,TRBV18,CASSPWEINQPQHF,TGTGCCAGCTCACCATGGGAAATAAATCAGCCCCAGCATTTT
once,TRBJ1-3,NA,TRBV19,CASTRGVDLGNTIYF,TGTGCCAGTACTCGCGGGGTAGACCTTGGAAACACCATATATTTT
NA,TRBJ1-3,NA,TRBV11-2,CASSLTDSGNTIYF,TGTGCCAGCAGCTTAACAGACTCTGGAAACACCATATATTTT
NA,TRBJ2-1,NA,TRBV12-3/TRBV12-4,CASSGRGLEQFF,TGTGCCAGCAGCGGCCGAGGACTTGAGCAGTTCTTC
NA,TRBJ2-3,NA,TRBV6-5,CASSSGTPLDTQYF,TGTGCCAGCAGTTCCGGGACCCCTCTAGATACGCAGTATTTT
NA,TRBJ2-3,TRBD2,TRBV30,CAKEREGQDTQYF,TGTGCCAAAGAGCGGGAGGGCCAAGATACGCAGTATTTT
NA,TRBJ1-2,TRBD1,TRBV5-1,CASNRDRGYGYTF,TGCGCCAGCAATCGGGACAGGGGCTATGGCTACACCTTC
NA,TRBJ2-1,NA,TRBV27,CASGVSYNEQFF,TGTGCCAGTGGCGTTTCCTACAATGAGCAGTTCTTC
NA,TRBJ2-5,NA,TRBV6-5,CASSYSTAQETQYF,TGTGCCAGCAGTTACTCGACTGCGCAAGAGACCCAGTACTTC
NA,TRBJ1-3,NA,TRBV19,CASRTVSGNTIYF,TGTGCCAGTAGAACGGTCTCTGGAAACACCATATATTTT
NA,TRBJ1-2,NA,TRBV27,CASRPGVRDYGYTF,TGTGCCAGCAGACCCGGGGTACGGGACTATGGCTACACCTTC
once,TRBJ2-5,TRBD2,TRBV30,CAWSVAAGGETQYF,TGTGCCTGGAGTGTAGCCGCGGGAGGGGAGACCCAGTACTTC
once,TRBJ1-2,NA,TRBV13,CASSRYGRDLYGYTF,TGTGCCAGCAGCCGGTACGGTCGGGACCTTTATGGCTACACCTTC